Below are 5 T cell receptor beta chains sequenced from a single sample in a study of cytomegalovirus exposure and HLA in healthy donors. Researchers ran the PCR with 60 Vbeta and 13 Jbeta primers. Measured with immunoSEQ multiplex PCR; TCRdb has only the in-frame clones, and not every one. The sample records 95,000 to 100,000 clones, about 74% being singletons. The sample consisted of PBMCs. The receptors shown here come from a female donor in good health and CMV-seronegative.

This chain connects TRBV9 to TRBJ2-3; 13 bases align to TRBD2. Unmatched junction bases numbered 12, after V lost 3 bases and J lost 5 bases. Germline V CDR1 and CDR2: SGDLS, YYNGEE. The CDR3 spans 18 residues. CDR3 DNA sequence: TGTGCCAGCAGCGGAGGGTTTACTAGCGGGGGGGCGGGAGATACGCAGTATTTT. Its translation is CASSGGFTSGGAGDTQYF.

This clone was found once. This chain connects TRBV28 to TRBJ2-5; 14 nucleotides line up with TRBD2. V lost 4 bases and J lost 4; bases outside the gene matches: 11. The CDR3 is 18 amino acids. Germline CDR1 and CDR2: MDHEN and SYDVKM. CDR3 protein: CASSSPPGLAGVGETQYF. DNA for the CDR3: TGTGCCAGCAGTTCACCCCCGGGACTAGCGGGAGTAGGAGAGACCCAGTACTTC.

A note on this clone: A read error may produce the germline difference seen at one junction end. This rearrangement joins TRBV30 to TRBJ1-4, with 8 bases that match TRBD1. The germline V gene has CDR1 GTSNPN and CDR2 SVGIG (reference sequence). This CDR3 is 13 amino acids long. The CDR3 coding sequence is TGTGTCTGGACAGGGAAATATAATGAAAAACTGTTTTTT. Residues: CVWTGKYNEKLFF.

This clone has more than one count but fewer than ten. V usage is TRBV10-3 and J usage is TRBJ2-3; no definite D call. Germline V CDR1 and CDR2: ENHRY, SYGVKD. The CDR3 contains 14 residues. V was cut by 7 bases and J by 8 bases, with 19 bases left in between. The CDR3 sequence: CAIKSSVGVLTQYF. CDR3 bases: TGTGCCATCAAAAGTTCAGTAGGAGTCCTTACGCAGTATTTT.

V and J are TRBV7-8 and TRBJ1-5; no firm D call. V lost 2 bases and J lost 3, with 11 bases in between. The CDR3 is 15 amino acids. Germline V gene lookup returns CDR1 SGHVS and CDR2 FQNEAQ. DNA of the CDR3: TGTGCCAGCAGCTTAAACCCCAGATACAATCAGCCCCAGCATTTT. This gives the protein CASSLNPRYNQPQHF.